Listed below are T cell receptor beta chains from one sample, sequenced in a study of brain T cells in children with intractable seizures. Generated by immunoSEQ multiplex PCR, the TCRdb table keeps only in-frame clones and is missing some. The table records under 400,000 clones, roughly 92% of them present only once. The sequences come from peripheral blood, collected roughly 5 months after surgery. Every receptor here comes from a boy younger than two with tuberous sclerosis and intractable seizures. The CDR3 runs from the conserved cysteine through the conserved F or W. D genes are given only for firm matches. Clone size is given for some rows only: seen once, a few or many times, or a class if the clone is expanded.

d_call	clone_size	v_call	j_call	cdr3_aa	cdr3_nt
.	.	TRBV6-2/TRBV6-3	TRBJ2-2	CASGHGGGRTGELFF	TGTGCCAGCGGCCATGGGGGCGGGAGAACCGGGGAGCTGTTTTTT
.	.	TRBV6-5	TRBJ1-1	CASSPLYWSEAFF	TGTGCCAGCAGTCCCCTGTACTGGTCTGAAGCTTTCTTT
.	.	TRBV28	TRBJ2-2	CASRAGLTGELFF	TGTGCCAGCAGGGCGGGGTTGACCGGGGAGCTGTTTTTT
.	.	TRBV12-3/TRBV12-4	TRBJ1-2	CASSSFNLGSTF	TGTGCCAGCAGTTCTTTTAACCTTGGGAGCACCTTC
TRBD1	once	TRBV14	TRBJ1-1	CASSQWDREGTPEAFF	TGTGCCAGCAGCCAATGGGACAGGGAAGGTACCCCTGAAGCTTTCTTT
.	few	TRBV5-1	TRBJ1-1	CASSLAGNTEAFF	TGCGCCAGCAGCTTGGCTGGGAACACTGAAGCTTTCTTT
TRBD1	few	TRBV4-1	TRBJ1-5	CASSQEGTGNQPQHF	TGCGCCAGCAGCCAAGAGGGGACAGGCAATCAGCCCCAGCATTTT
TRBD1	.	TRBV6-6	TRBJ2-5	CASRSGDRGFQETQYF	TGTGCCAGCCGCTCAGGGGACAGGGGCTTCCAAGAGACCCAGTACTTC
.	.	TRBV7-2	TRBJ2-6	CASSFVGRGKGANVLTF	TGTGCCAGCAGCTTTGTCGGCAGGGGAAAGGGGGCCAACGTCCTGACTTTC
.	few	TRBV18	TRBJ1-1	CASSPLVGSTEAFF	TGTGCCAGCTCACCACTGGTGGGGAGCACTGAAGCTTTCTTT
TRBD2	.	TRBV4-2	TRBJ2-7	CASSQRVGLTSGGRYEQYF	TGTGCCAGCAGCCAAAGAGTAGGCCTTACTAGCGGGGGGAGGTACGAGCAGTACTTC
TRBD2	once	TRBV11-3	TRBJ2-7	CASSLAGLAGVEQYF	TGTGCCAGCAGCTTAGCTGGACTAGCGGGAGTTGAGCAGTACTTC
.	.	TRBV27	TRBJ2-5	CASSLRQYDETQYF	TGTGCCAGCAGTTTAAGACAGTATGACGAGACCCAGTACTTC
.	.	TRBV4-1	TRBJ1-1	CASSLNRDSTEAFF	TGCGCCAGCAGCCTCAACAGGGATAGCACTGAAGCTTTCTTT
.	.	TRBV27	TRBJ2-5	CASWGAIGTQYF	TGTGCCAGTTGGGGGGCAATAGGGACCCAGTACTTC
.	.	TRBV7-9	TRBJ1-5	CASSLGLSNQPQHF	TGTGCCAGCAGCTTAGGTTTAAGCAATCAGCCCCAGCATTTT
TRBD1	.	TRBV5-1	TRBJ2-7	CASSSKQGAYEQYF	TGCGCCAGCAGCTCCAAACAGGGGGCCTACGAGCAGTACTTC
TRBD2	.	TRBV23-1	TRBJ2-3	CASPGLAYTDTQYF	TGCGCCAGCCCCGGACTAGCCTACACAGATACGCAGTATTTT
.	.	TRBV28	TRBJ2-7	CASSSFYEQYF	TGTGCCAGCAGTTCATTCTACGAGCAGTACTTC
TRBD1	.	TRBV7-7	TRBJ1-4	CASSLASGQPKNATNEKLFF	TGTGCTAGCAGCTTAGCTTCGGGACAGCCTAAAAATGCAACTAATGAAAAACTGTTTTTT
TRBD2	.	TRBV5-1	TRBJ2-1	CASSRGLAGGTYNEQFF	TGCGCCAGCAGCCGGGGACTAGCGGGGGGTACCTACAATGAGCAGTTCTTC
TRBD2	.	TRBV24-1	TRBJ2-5	CATSGGLAGRETQYF	TGTGCCACCAGTGGGGGACTAGCGGGAAGAGAGACCCAGTACTTC
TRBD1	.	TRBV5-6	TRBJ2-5	CASSLEGGDRAPRETQYF	TGTGCCAGCAGCTTGGAGGGAGGGGACAGGGCCCCAAGAGAGACCCAGTACTTC
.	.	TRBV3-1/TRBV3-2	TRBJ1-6	CASSQDGRSSYNSPLHF	TGTGCCAGCAGCCAAGACGGGCGGAGCTCCTATAATTCACCCCTCCACTTT
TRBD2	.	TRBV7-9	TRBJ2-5	CASSPPGGGWVQETQYF	TGTGCCAGCAGCCCCCCGGGGGGAGGATGGGTACAAGAGACCCAGTACTTC
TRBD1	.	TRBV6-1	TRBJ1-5	CASSAQGQTVGQPQHF	TGTGCCAGCAGTGCGCAGGGACAGACGGTAGGTCAGCCCCAGCATTTT
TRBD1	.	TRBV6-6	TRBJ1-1	CASGRDSSLMGTEAFF	TGTGCCAGTGGCCGGGACAGTTCTTTGATGGGCACTGAAGCTTTCTTT
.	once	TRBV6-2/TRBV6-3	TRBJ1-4	CASGRNEKLFF	TGTGCCAGCGGCCGGAATGAAAAACTGTTTTTT
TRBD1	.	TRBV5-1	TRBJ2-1	CASPEPRGLGSYNEQFF	TGCGCCAGCCCCGAGCCAAGGGGGCTGGGGTCCTACAATGAGCAGTTCTTC
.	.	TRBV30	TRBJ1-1	CAWSVRTLGLGEAFF	TGTGCCTGGAGTGTACGAACACTCGGCCTCGGAGAAGCTTTCTTT
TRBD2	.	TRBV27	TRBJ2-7	CASSSGGPGYEQYF	TGTGCCAGCAGTTCGGGGGGGCCGGGATACGAGCAGTACTTC
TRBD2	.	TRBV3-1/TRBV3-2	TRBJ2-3	CASSQTTSRTDTQYF	TGTGCCAGCAGCCAGACGACTAGCCGCACAGATACGCAGTATTTT
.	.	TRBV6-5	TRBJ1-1	CASYPEAITRAFF	TGTGCCAGCTATCCCGAGGCAATAACACGGGCTTTCTTT
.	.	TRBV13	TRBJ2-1	CASSPGPSYNEQFF	TGTGCCAGCAGCCCCGGGCCTTCCTACAATGAGCAGTTCTTC
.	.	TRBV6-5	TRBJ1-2	CASTTTRDGYTF	TGTGCCAGCACCACTACCCGGGATGGCTACACCTTC
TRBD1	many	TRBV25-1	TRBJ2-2	CASSEQGQDTGELFF	TGTGCCAGCAGTGAGCAGGGACAGGACACCGGGGAGCTGTTTTTT
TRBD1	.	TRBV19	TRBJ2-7	CASSPGTAGFGQYF	TGTGCCAGTAGCCCCGGGACAGCAGGTTTTGGGCAGTACTTC
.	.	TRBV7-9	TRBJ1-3	CASSLTRGRRNTIYF	TGTGCCAGCAGCTTAACCAGGGGAAGGAGGAACACCATATATTTT
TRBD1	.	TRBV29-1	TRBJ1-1	CSVGQGDTEAFF	TGCAGCGTTGGTCAGGGGGACACTGAAGCTTTCTTT
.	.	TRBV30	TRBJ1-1	CAWSWAGNTEAFF	TGTGCCTGGAGTTGGGCAGGGAACACTGAAGCTTTCTTT
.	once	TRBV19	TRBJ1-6	CASSIGGGDSPLHF	TGTGCCAGTAGTATTGGGGGGGGCGATTCACCCCTCCACTTT
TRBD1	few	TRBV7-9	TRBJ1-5	CASSFQGANQPQHF	TGTGCCAGCAGCTTCCAGGGGGCCAATCAGCCCCAGCATTTT
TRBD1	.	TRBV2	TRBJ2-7	CASRGQGAIYEQYF	TGTGCCAGCAGAGGACAGGGGGCGATCTACGAGCAGTACTTC
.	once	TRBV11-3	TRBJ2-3	CASSLEAPGSDTQYF	TGTGCCAGCAGCTTAGAGGCCCCTGGGTCAGATACGCAGTATTTT
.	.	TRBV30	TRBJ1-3	CAWSVRYGGNTIYF	TGTGCCTGGAGTGTACGGTATGGGGGGAACACCATATATTTT
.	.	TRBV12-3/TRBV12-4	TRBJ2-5	CASSPLQETQYF	TGTGCCAGCAGTCCCCTCCAAGAGACCCAGTACTTC
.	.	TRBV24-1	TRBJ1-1	CATGENTEAFF	TGTGCCACGGGGGAGAACACTGAAGCTTTCTTT
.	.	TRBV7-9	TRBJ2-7	CASSLIVNSAYEQYF	TGTGCCAGCAGCTTGATTGTCAACAGCGCCTACGAGCAGTACTTC
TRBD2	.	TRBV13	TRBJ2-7	CASSFGTNSYEQYF	TGTGCCAGCAGCTTTGGGACTAACTCCTACGAGCAGTACTTC
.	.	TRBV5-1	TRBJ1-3	CASSLGTGGNTIYF	TGCGCCAGCAGCTTGGGAACAGGAGGAAACACCATATATTTT
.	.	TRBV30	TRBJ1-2	CAWSVMDGSIGGYTF	TGTGCCTGGAGTGTCATGGACGGCTCAATCGGTGGCTACACCTTC
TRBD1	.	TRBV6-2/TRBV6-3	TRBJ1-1	CASSRDRERTEAFF	TGTGCCAGCAGCCGCGACAGGGAGCGGACTGAAGCTTTCTTT
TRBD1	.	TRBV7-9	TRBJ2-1	CASSLIPGGRYNEQFF	TGTGCCAGCAGCTTAATCCCAGGGGGCAGGTACAATGAGCAGTTCTTC
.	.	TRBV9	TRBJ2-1	CASSVVAADYNEQFF	TGTGCCAGCAGCGTAGTCGCAGCGGACTACAATGAGCAGTTCTTC
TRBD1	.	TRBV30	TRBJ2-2	CAWRPDRGNANTGELFF	TGTGCCTGGAGGCCGGACAGGGGTAATGCGAACACCGGGGAGCTGTTTTTT